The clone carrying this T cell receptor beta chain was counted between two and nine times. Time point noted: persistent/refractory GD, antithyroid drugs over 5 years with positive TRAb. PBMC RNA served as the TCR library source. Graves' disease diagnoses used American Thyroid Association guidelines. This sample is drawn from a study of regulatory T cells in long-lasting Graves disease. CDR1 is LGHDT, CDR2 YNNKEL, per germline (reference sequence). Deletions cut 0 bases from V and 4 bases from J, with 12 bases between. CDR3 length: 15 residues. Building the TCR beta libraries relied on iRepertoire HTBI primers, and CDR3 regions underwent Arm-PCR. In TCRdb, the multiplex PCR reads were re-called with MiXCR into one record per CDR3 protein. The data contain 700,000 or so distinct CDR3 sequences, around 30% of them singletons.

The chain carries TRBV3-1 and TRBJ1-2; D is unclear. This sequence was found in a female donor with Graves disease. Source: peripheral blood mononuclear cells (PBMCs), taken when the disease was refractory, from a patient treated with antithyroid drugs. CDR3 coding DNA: TGTGCCAGCAGCCAAGAACCCCCGGGAGTCTATGGCTACACCTTC. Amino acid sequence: CASSQEPPGVYGYTF.